These 28 T cell receptor beta chains came from one sample sequenced in a study of a mutant IDH1 vaccine in newly diagnosed glioma. Generated by immunoSEQ multiplex PCR, the TCRdb table keeps only in-frame clones and is missing some. The sample holds 30,000 or so clones, approximately 80% seen once. Time point denoted: week 35, safety follow-up. In the vaccine, a single dose held 300 ug of the mutant IDH1 20-mer peptide, along with topical imiquimod. These receptors have no identified antigens. This material consisted of PBMCs, taken from a glioma patient whose treatment included an IDH1 peptide vaccine. The receptors were gathered from a woman between 18 and 29 years old with glioma.

The rearrangement links TRBV7-2 to TRBJ2-6; maybe TRBD2 (5 bases). The germline V and J ends were trimmed by 3 bases and 3 bases, with 9 bases remaining between them. Germline V lookup: CDR1 SGHTA, CDR2 FQGNSA. The CDR3 runs 15 residues. CDR3 residues: CASSLVAGGANVLTF. Here the CDR3 DNA reads TGTGCCAGCAGCTTGGTGGCGGGTGGGGCCAACGTCCTGACTTTC.

The CDR3 protein is CASSLGVTQYF. CDR3 nucleotide sequence: TGTGCCAGCAGTTTGGGTGTAACGCAGTATTTT. The J gene is TRBJ2-3, the V gene TRBV27, with D unclear. The CDR3 length is 11 residues. Germline V gives CDR1 MNHEY, CDR2 SMNVEV (reference sequence). Deletions cut 3 bases from V and 9 bases from J, with 7 bases between.

V is TRBV28 and J is TRBJ1-2, with TRBD1 identical over 8 bases. V trimming: 6 bases; J trimming: 2 bases; junction bases outside the gene matches: 5. CDR1 MDHEN and CDR2 SYDVKM come from the germline V gene. This CDR3 spans 14 amino acids. CDR3 bases: TGTGCCAGCAGGGCAGACAGGGGCAACTATGGCTACACCTTC. This encodes CASRADRGNYGYTF.

The rearrangement uses TRBV28 and TRBJ1-5; D perhaps matches TRBD1 (6 bases). The CDR3 covers 16 residues. Germline-derived CDR1 and CDR2 are MDHEN and SYDVKM. Trimming pared 6 bases from V and 0 bases from J, leaving 15 bases between. The CDR3 DNA reads as TGTGCCAGCAGCTTACCACAGGGCGATAGCAATCAGCCCCAGCATTTT. Translated, it gives CASSLPQGDSNQPQHF.

The rearrangement uses TRBV7-6 and TRBJ2-7, with D possibly being TRBD1 (6 bases). V was pared by 4 bases and J by 8 bases, with 12 bases between. Germline loops: CDR1 SGHVS, CDR2 FNYEAQ. The CDR3 is 12 residues long. CDR3 in DNA: TGTGCCAGCAGCTCCTACAGGGCACAGCAGTACTTC. This translates into CASSSYRAQQYF.

J is TRBJ1-4 and V is TRBV4-3; D remains ambiguous. The V end was cut by 0 bases, the J end by 2 bases, with 13 bases between. Germline CDR1 LGHNA, CDR2 YSLEER. The CDR3 loop spans 17 amino acids. DNA for the CDR3: TGCGCCAGCAGCCAAGATCGGACGTTGAGGACTAATGAAAAACTGTTTTTT. It translates to CASSQDRTLRTNEKLFF.

V gene TRBV19 combines with J gene TRBJ1-1; D may be TRBD1 (6 bases). The CDR3 sequence is 13 residues long. The germline V and J ends were trimmed by 1 base and 5 bases, with 8 bases remaining between them. In germline, CDR1 is LNHDA, CDR2 SQIVND (reference sequence). For the CDR3, the DNA is TGTGCCAGTAGTATAGGAGGGGGGACTGAAGCTTTCTTT. Its protein product is CASSIGGGTEAFF.

This chain uses TRBV2 with TRBJ2-5, with D perhaps assigned TRBD1 or TRBD2 (6 bases each). Germline V CDR1 and CDR2: SNHLY, FYNNEI. This CDR3 contains 16 residues. V lost 1 base and J lost 5, with 17 bases in between. DNA of the CDR3: TGTGCCAGCAGTGAAGGCCAAGGGGGGCGGCAGGAGACCCAGTACTTC. It encodes CASSEGQGGRQETQYF.

The V and J genes are TRBV15 and TRBJ1-2; 9 bases fit TRBD1. CDR1 LNHNV and CDR2 YYDKDF come from the germline V gene (reference sequence). The CDR3 has 16 residues. V gave up 3 bases and J gave up 2 bases; unmatched junction bases: 7. The CDR3 reads CATSSGQGTGNYGYTF. CDR3 DNA: TGTGCCACCAGCAGCGGACAGGGGACTGGGAACTATGGCTACACCTTC.

The V and J genes are TRBV5-4 and TRBJ2-7; 9 bases agree with TRBD1. The CDR3 is 14 residues long. The junction had 3 bases not matched to a gene; V was cut back by 1 base and J by 4 bases. CDR1 is SGHNT and CDR2 is YYREEE in the germline V gene (reference sequence). The CDR3 bases are TGTGCCAGCAGCTTGACAGGGGGCAAGTACGAGCAGTACTTC. It yields the protein CASSLTGGKYEQYF.

This clone has only one observation. V usage is TRBV30 and J usage is TRBJ2-7; 7 bases are shared with TRBD1. Losses at the gene ends were 3 bases for V and 0 bases for J; bases not matched to a gene: 2. CDR3 length: 13 amino acids. CDR1 and CDR2 (germline): GTSNPN, SVGIG (reference sequence). The CDR3 DNA follows: TGTGCCTGGAGGGGGACAGCCTCCTACGAGCAGTACTTC. It is translated as CAWRGTASYEQYF.

V and J are TRBV5-1 and TRBJ1-1; 7 bases line up with TRBD1. The CDR3 has 14 amino acids. CDR1 is SGHRS, CDR2 YFSETQ, per germline. V was clipped by 4 bases and J by 5 bases; unmatched bases: 8. The CDR3 region is CASSRKQGTTEAFF. The DNA for the CDR3 is TGCGCCAGCAGCCGAAAACAGGGGACGACTGAAGCTTTCTTT. Looking up the rest from reference TRBV5-1 and TRBJ1-1 gives the full variable domain: KAGVTQTPRYLIKTRGQQVTLSCSPISGHRSVSWYQQTPGQGLQFLFEYFSETQRNKGNFPGRFSGRQFSNSRSEMNVSTLELGDSALYLCASSRKQGTTEAFFGQGTRLTVV.

The CDR3: CASTPIATNEKLFF. The DNA for the CDR3 is TGTGCCAGTACCCCAATAGCAACTAATGAAAAACTGTTTTTT. The rearrangement uses TRBV19 and TRBJ1-4, with D unclear. This CDR3 is built from 14 residues. Deletions cut 7 bases from V and 0 bases from J, with 9 bases between. Germline CDR1 LNHDA, CDR2 SQIVND (reference sequence).

The rearrangement joins TRBV9 to TRBJ2-5; D perhaps matches TRBD1 (6 bases). Germline CDR1 reads SGDLS; CDR2 reads YYNGEE. Trimming removed 0 bases from V and 2 bases from J, with 17 bases in between. This CDR3 is 17 amino acids long. This CDR3 is CASSVGIGGLGQETQYF. As DNA, the CDR3 is TGTGCCAGCAGCGTAGGAATAGGGGGATTGGGGCAAGAGACCCAGTACTTC.

The V and J genes are TRBV7-2 and TRBJ2-3; 10 bases agree with TRBD2. The V gene end was trimmed by 5 bases and the J gene end by 3 bases; junction bases not matched to a gene: 2. Looked up from germline, CDR1 is SGHTA and CDR2 is FQGNSA. This CDR3 comprises 14 residues. CDR3 in amino acids: CASSRLAGTDTQYF. The CDR3, as DNA: TGTGCCAGCAGCCGACTAGCGGGTACAGATACGCAGTATTTT.

The V gene is TRBV14, the J gene TRBJ2-2; 12 bases align to TRBD2. Germline CDR1 is SGHDN and CDR2 is FVKESK. This CDR3 spans 17 amino acids. V was pared by 3 bases and J by 4 bases, with 6 bases of the junction left unmatched. CDR3 sequence: CASSQLAGGPATGELFF. The CDR3 DNA sequence: TGTGCCAGCAGCCAGCTAGCGGGAGGGCCGGCCACCGGGGAGCTGTTTTTT.

This clone has a single count. This chain uses TRBV18 with TRBJ2-7, with D perhaps matching TRBD1 (6 bases). The CDR3 sequence is 14 residues long. Germline values: CDR1 KGHSH, CDR2 LQKENI. V shed 3 bases and J shed 6 bases, with 15 bases lying between them. The CDR3 DNA is TGTGCCAGCTCACCGAGCCTCGGACAGACCGAGCAGTACTTC. It codes for CASSPSLGQTEQYF. Using reference TRBV18 and TRBJ2-7 for the parts outside the CDR3, the full variable domain is NAGVMQNPRHLVRRRGQEARLRCSPMKGHSHVYWYRQLPEEGLKFMVYLQKENIIDESGMPKERFSAEFPKEGPSILRIQQVVRGDSAAYFCASSPSLGQTEQYFGPGTRLTVT.

The chain recombines TRBV27 with TRBJ1-2; tentative D call: TRBD1 (5 bases). The length of the CDR3 is 13 residues. Per the germline V gene, CDR1 is MNHEY and CDR2 is SMNVEV (reference sequence). Trimming stripped 3 bases from V and 5 bases from J, with 10 bases between. CDR3 in amino acids: CASSFTGTYGYTF. CDR3 nucleotides: TGTGCCAGCAGTTTCACCGGGACTTATGGCTACACCTTC.

V is TRBV27 and J is TRBJ1-5, with D perhaps matching TRBD1 (5 bases). The ends were cut back, 5 bases at V and 2 bases at J, with 13 bases in the middle. Germline V gives CDR1 MNHEY, CDR2 SMNVEV (reference sequence). The CDR3 sequence is 15 residues long. The chain's CDR3 is CASSTRVLGNQPQHF. CDR3 DNA sequence: TGTGCCAGCAGTACCAGGGTTCTAGGCAATCAGCCCCAGCATTTT.

J is TRBJ2-1 and V is TRBV19, with 7 bases that match TRBD2. Germline V gives CDR1 LNHDA, CDR2 SQIVND (reference sequence). The CDR3 is 15 residues long. V trimming: 2 bases; J trimming: 8 bases; junction bases outside the gene matches: 9. CDR3 nucleotide sequence: TGTGCCAGTAGTATAATAGCGGGCGGTCCCGATGAGCAGTTCTTC. It yields the protein CASSIIAGGPDEQFF.

This clone appeared a few times. The J gene is TRBJ2-6, the V gene TRBV5-1, with no clear D. V was clipped by 1 base and J by 0 bases, with 5 bases between them. Germline assignment: CDR1 SGHRS and CDR2 YFSETQ. There are 15 residues in the CDR3. The CDR3 nucleotides are TGCGCCAGCAGCTTGCATTCCTCTGGGGCCAACGTCCTGACTTTC. It is translated as CASSLHSSGANVLTF.

The V gene is TRBV28, the J gene TRBJ1-2; the D is unclear. Per germline, CDR1 MDHEN and CDR2 SYDVKM. The V end was cut by 7 bases, the J end by 1 base, with 13 bases between. CDR3 length equals 14 residues. This CDR3 is CASTPIWFNYGYTF. CDR3 DNA sequence: TGTGCCAGCACCCCGATCTGGTTTAACTATGGCTACACCTTC.

The J gene is TRBJ1-5, the V gene TRBV6-1; D gene ambiguous. Germline CDR1 and CDR2: MNHNS and SASEGT. The CDR3 is 14 residues long. The V end lost 4 bases, the J end lost 2 bases, and 9 bases lay between the germline ends. Written as DNA, the CDR3 is TGTGCCAGCAGTGGCACCGGGGGCAATCAGCCCCAGCATTTT. It yields the protein CASSGTGGNQPQHF.

The chain employs TRBV6-5 and TRBJ1-5; the D gene is possibly TRBD1 (6 bases). CDR3 size: 15 residues. Deletions cut 6 bases from V and 1 base from J, with 13 bases between. CDR1 and CDR2 (germline): MNHEY, SVGAGI. Written as DNA, the CDR3 is TGTGCCAGCAGACCACAGGGCGGGAGCAATCAGCCCCAGCATTTT. The encoded protein is CASRPQGGSNQPQHF.

The genes are TRBV5-1 and TRBJ1-1; D is perhaps TRBD1 (6 bases). Trimming removed 4 bases from V and 2 bases from J, with 15 bases in between. From germline, CDR1 is SGHRS and CDR2 YFSETQ. The CDR3 is 15 amino acids. The CDR3 nucleotides read TGCGCCAGCAGCGCCGGACAGTACTCAAACACTGAAGCTTTCTTT. Amino acids: CASSAGQYSNTEAFF.

The V and J genes are TRBV5-1 and TRBJ1-4, with D maybe TRBD1 (5 bases). CDR1 and CDR2 from the germline V gene are SGHRS and YFSETQ. The CDR3 is 14 amino acids. Trimming took off 1 base at V and 6 bases at J, with 10 bases between the two ends. CDR3 amino acids: CASSLLPGDEKLFF. The CDR3 coding sequence is TGCGCCAGCAGCTTGTTGCCGGGGGATGAAAAACTGTTTTTT.

V usage is TRBV27 and J usage is TRBJ2-7; a possible D gene is TRBD1 (6 bases). The CDR3 sequence is 14 residues long. Trimming pared 0 bases from V and 6 bases from J, leaving 12 bases between. Germline CDR1 reads MNHEY; CDR2 reads SMNVEV (reference sequence). The CDR3 region is CASSLSETGGEQYF. CDR3 sequence (DNA): TGTGCCAGCAGTTTATCGGAGACAGGTGGCGAGCAGTACTTC.

This sequence joins TRBV5-8 and TRBJ2-5; D not resolved. The CDR3 is 13 residues long. Trimming took off 3 bases at V and 1 base at J, with 7 bases between the two ends. Germline CDR1 SGHTS, CDR2 YDEGEE. Here the CDR3 reads CASSYQLQETQYF. DNA for the CDR3: TGTGCCAGCAGCTATCAGCTCCAAGAGACCCAGTACTTC.